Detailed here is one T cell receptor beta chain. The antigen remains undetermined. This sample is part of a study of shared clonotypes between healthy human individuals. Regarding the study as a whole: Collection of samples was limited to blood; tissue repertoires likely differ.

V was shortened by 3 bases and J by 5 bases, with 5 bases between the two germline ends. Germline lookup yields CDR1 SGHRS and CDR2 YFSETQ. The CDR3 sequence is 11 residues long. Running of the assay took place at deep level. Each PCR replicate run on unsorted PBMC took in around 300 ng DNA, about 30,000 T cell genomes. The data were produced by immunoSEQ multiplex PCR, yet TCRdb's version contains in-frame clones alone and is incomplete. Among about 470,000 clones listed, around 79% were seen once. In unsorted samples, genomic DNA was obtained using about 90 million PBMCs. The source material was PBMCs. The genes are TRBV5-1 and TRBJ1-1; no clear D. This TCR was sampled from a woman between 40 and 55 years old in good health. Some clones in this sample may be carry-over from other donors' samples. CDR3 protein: CASSSETEAFF. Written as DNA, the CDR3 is TGCGCCAGCAGCTCCGAAACTGAAGCTTTCTTT.